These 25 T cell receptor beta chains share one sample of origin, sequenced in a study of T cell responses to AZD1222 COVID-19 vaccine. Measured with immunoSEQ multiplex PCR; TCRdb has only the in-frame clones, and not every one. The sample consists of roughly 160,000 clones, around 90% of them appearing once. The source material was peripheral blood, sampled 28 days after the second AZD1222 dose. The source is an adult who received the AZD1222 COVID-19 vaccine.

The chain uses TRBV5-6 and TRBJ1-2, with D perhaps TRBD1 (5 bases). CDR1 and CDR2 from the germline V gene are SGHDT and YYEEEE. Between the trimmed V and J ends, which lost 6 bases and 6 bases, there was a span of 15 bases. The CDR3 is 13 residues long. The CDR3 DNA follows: TGTGCCAGCACTCGTAGGGGAAACGATGGCTACACCTTC. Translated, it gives CASTRRGNDGYTF.

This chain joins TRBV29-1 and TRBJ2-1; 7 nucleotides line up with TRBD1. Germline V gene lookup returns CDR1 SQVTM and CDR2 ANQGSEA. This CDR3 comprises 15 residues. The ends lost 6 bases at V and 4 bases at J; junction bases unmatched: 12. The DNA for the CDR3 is TGCAGCGTGAATAACCGGGACAGAGGATACAATGAGCAGTTCTTC. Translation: CSVNNRDRGYNEQFF.

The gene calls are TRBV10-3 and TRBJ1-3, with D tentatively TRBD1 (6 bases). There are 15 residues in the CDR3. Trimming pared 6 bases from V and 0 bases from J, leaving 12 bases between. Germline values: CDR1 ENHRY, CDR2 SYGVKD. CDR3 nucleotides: TGTGCCATCAGGGGGGAGACAGGCTCTGGAAACACCATATATTTT. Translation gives CAIRGETGSGNTIYF.

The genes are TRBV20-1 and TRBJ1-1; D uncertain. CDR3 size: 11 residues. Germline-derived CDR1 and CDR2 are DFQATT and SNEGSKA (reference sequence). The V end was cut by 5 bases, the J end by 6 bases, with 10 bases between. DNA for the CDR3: TGCAGTGCTGCGATATGGGCTGAAGCTTTCTTT. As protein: CSAAIWAEAFF.

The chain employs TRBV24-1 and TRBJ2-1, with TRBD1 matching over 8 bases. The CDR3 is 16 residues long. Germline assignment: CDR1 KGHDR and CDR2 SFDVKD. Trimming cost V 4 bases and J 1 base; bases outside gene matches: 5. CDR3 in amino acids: CATSDGQGLSYNEQFF. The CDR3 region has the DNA TGTGCCACCAGTGACGGACAGGGCTTATCCTACAATGAGCAGTTCTTC.

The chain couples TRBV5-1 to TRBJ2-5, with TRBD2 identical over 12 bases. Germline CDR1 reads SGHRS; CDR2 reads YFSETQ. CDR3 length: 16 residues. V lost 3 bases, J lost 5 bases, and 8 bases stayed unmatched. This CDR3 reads CASSSGGLAGPETQYF. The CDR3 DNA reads TGCGCCAGCAGCTCCGGAGGACTAGCGGGACCGGAGACCCAGTACTTC.

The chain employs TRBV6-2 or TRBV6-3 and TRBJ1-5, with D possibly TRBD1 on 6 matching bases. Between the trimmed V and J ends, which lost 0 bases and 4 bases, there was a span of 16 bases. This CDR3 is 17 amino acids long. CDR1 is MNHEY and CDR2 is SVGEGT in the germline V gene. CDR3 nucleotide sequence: TGTGCCAGCAGTTACTCGAGTTCAGGGGTAGCGAATCAGCCCCAGCATTTT. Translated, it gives CASSYSSSGVANQPQHF.

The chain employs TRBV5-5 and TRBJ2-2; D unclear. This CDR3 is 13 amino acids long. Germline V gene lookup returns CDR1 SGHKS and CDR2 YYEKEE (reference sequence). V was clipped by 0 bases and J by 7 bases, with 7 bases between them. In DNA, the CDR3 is TGTGCCAGCAGCTTGGCCCCGAACGGGGAGCTGTTTTTT. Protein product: CASSLAPNGELFF.

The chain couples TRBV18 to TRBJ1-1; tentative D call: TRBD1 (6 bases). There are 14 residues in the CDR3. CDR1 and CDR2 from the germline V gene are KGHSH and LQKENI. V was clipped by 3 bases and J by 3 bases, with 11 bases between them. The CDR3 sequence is CASSPRQGYTEAFF. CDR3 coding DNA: TGTGCCAGCTCACCGCGGCAGGGGTACACTGAAGCTTTCTTT.

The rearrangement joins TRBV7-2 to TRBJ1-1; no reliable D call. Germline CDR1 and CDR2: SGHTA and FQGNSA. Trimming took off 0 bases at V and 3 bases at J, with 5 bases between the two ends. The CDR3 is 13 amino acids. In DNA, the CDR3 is TGTGCCAGCAGCTTAGCGGGTTACACTGAAGCTTTCTTT. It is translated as CASSLAGYTEAFF.

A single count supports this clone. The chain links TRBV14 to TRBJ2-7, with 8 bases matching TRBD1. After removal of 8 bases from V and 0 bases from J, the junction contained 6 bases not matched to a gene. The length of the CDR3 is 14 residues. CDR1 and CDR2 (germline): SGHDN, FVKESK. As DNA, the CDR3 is TGTGCCAGCGGCCGACAGGGGAGCTCCTACGAGCAGTACTTC. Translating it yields CASGRQGSSYEQYF.

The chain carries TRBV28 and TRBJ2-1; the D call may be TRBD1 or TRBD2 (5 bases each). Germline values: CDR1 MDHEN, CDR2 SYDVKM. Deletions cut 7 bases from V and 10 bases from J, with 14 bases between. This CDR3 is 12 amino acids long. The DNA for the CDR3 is TGTGCCAGCACCCAAAGGTGGGGGGAGCAGTTCTTC. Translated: CASTQRWGEQFF. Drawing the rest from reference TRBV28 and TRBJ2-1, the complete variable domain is DVKVTQSSRYLVKRTGEKVFLECVQDMDHENMFWYRQDPGLGLRLIYFSYDVKMKEKGDIPEGYSVSREKKERFSLILESASTNQTSMYLCASTQRWGEQFFGPGTRLTVL.

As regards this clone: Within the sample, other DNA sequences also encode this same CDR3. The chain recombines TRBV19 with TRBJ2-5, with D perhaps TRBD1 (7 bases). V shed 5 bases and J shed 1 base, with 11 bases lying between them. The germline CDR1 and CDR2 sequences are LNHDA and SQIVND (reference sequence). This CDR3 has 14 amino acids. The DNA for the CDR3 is TGTGCCAGTAGTCCCCAGGGGGGCCAAGAGACCCAGTACTTC. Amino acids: CASSPQGGQETQYF.

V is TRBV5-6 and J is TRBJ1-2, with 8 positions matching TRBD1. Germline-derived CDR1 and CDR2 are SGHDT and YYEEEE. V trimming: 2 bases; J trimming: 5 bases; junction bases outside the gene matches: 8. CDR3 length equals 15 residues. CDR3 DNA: TGTGCCAGCAGCTTCGCAACTGACAGGGGATATGGCTACACCTTC. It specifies CASSFATDRGYGYTF.

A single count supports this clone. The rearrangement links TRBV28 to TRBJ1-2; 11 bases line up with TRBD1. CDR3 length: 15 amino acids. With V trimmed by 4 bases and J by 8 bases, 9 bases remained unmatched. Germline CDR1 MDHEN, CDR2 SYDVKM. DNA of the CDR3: TGTGCCAGCAGTTCCCCGGGGACAGGGGGGCCGGGCTACACCTTC. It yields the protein CASSSPGTGGPGYTF.

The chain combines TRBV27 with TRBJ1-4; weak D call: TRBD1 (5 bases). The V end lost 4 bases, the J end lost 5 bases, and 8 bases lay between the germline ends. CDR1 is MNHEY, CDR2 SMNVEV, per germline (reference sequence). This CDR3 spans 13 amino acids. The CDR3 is CASSSNRNEKLFF. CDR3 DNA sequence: TGTGCCAGCAGTTCGAACAGGAATGAAAAACTGTTTTTT.

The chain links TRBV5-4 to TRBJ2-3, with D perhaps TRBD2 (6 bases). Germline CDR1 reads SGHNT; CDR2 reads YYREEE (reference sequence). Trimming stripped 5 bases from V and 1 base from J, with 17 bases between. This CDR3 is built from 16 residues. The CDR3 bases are TGTGCCAGCAGTCATGGGGGGAGGACCGGCACAGATACGCAGTATTTT. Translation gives CASSHGGRTGTDTQYF.

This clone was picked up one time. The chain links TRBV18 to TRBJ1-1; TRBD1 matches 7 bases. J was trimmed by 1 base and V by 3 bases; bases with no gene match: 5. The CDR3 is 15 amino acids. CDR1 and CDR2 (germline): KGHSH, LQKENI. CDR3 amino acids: CASSPQTGANTEAFF. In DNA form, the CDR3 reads TGTGCCAGCTCACCTCAAACAGGGGCGAACACTGAAGCTTTCTTT.

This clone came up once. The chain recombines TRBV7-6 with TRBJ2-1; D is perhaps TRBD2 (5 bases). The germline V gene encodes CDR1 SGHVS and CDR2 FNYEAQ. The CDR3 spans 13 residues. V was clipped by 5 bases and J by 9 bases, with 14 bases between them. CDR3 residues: CASSLPTRGEQFF. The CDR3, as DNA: TGTGCCAGCAGCCTCCCTACTCGGGGTGAGCAGTTCTTC.

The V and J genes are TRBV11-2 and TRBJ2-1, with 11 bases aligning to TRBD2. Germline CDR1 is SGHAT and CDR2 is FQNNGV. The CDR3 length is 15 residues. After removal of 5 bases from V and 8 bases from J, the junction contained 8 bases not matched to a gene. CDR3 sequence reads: CASSTGTSGGDEQFF. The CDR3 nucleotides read TGTGCCAGCAGCACGGGGACTAGCGGTGGAGATGAGCAGTTCTTC.

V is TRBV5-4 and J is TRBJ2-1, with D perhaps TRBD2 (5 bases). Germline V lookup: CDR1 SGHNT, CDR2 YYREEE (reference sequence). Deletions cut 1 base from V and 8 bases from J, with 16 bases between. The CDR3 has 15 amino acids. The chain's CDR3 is CASSLRVSSEDEQFF. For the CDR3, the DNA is TGTGCCAGCAGCTTGAGGGTCTCCTCGGAGGATGAGCAGTTCTTC.

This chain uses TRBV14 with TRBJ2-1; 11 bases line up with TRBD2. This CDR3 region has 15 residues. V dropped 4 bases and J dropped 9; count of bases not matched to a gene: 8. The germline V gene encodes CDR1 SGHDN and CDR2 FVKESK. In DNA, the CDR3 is TGTGCCAGCAGCCCCTTAGCGGGAGGGCCGGGTGAGCAGTTCTTC. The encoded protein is CASSPLAGGPGEQFF.

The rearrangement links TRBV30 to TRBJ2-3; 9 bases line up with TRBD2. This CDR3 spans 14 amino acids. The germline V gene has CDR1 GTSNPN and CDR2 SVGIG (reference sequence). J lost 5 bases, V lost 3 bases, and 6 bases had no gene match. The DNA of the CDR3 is TGTGCCTGGAGACCGGGACTAGCTATAGATACGCAGTATTTT. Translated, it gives CAWRPGLAIDTQYF.

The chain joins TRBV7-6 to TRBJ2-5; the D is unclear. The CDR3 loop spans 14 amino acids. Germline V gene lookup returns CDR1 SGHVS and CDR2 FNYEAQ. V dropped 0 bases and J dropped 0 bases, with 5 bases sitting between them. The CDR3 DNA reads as TGTGCCAGCAGCTTAGCCCCGTACCAAGAGACCCAGTACTTC. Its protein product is CASSLAPYQETQYF.

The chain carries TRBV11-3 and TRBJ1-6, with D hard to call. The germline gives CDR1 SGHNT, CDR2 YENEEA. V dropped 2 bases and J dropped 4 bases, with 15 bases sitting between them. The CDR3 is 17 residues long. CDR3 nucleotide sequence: TGTGCCAGCAGCTTAAAACAGTCCCTTAGGTATAATTCACCCCTCCACTTT. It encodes CASSLKQSLRYNSPLHF.